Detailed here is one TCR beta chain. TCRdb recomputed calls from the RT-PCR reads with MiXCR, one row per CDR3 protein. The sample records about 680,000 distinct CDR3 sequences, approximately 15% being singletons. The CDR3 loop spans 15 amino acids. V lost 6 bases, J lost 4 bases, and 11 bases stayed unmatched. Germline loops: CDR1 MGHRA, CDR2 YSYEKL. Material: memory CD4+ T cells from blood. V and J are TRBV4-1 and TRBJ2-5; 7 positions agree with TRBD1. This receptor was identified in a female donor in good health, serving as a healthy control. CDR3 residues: CASSLLEDRRETQYF. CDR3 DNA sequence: TGCGCCAGCAGTCTTCTAGAGGACAGGAGAGAGACCCAGTACTTC.